The clone carrying this TCR beta chain was observed a single time. The junction differs from germline at one of its ends, possibly a read error. This sample was taken from a study of T cell responses to AZD1222 COVID-19 vaccine. The CDR3 runs to 13 residues. Clones were read by immunoSEQ multiplex PCR, and TCRdb kept only the in-frame ones, dropping some. The repertoire holds around 130,000 clones, with around 94% as singletons. This clonotype was sampled from an adult in good health. The J gene is TRBJ2-5, the V gene TRBV12-3 or TRBV12-4; D might be TRBD1 or TRBD2, each matching 6 bases. Specimen: peripheral blood, collected on day 0 of AZD1222 vaccination. CDR3 residues: CASSLGGTKTQYF. CDR3 nucleotide sequence: TGTGCCAGCAGCTTAGGGGGGACGAAGACCCAGTACTTC.